This is a list of T cell receptor beta chains from one sample in a study of T-cell reconstitution after alpha-beta-depleted transplantation in children. Using its own MiXCR run on the PCR reads, TCRdb lists one record per CDR3 protein. The table lists hundreds of thousands of distinct CDR3 sequences, less than 15% of them singletons. The sequences come from PBMCs, collected before TCRalphabeta/CD19-depleted stem cell transplant. Source of these receptors: a girl aged 2-10 years with congenital amegakaryocytic thrombocytopenia, due to receive a stem cell transplant. Both conserved end residues are trimmed from each CDR3.

TRBJ2-1 TRBV20-1 SAPPRAGAYNEQF
TRBJ2-7 TRBV12-3/TRBV12-4 ASSFNGRTRSYEQY
TRBJ2-1 TRBV20-1 SARDQNRDEDYNEQF
TRBJ2-1 TRBV5-1 ASRPEGDNEQF
TRBJ2-1 TRBV7-8 ASSPTQFAGVNNEQF
TRBJ1-6 TRBV12-3/TRBV12-4 ASSIGGNSPLH
TRBJ2-3 TRBV7-9 ASSFATSGSADTQY
TRBJ1-5 TRBV28 ASRASSLIYSNQPQH
TRBJ1-2 TRBV12-3/TRBV12-4 ASSPGRDYGYT
TRBJ2-3 TRBV20-1 SALLAGTTKGTDTQY
TRBJ2-7 TRBV5-1 ASTSGTGAEHEQY
TRBJ2-1 TRBV14 ASSQIAGGIGDEQF
TRBJ1-5 TRBV12-3/TRBV12-4 ASSPTDTASRDSNQPQH
TRBJ2-6 TRBV7-9 ASSFTGSVLT
TRBJ1-1 TRBV3-1 ASSQGDSSYEAF
TRBJ2-3 TRBV5-1 ASRGPDTQY
TRBJ2-3 TRBV7-9 ASKHPGRGVDTQY
TRBJ2-7 TRBV20-1 SATKQGDEQY
TRBJ2-3 TRBV7-9 ASSTLLRAPDTQY
TRBJ2-3 TRBV5-1 ASSAGGGDTQY
TRBJ2-2 TRBV24-1 CSAGQGGAGELF
TRBJ1-3 TRBV3-1 AATGRAGNTIY
TRBJ2-7 TRBV9 ASSPEDGRRDEQY
TRBJ2-1 TRBV30 AWSGMGLGQF
TRBJ2-7 TRBV5-1 ASGTRATYEQY
TRBJ2-1 TRBV27 ASSFAQSSYNEQF
TRBJ2-7 TRBV5-1 ASSSGTFYEQY
TRBJ2-1 TRBV20-1 SARWGSVYNEQF